What follows are 27 T cell receptor beta chains derived from one specimen sequenced in a study of regulatory T cells in long-lasting Graves disease. To make TCR beta libraries, researchers used iRepertoire HTBI primers and Arm-PCR of CDR3 regions. From the multiplex PCR reads, TCRdb called clonotypes with MiXCR, one entry per CDR3 protein. The sample yields hundreds of thousands of distinct CDR3 sequences, 16% seen once. Noted time point: newly diagnosed GD, antithyroid drugs for less than 3 months. The TCR library was prepared using RNA isolated from PBMCs. The sample was also reused in another study, on T cells in Graves' hyperthyroidism and ophthalmopathy.

The source was peripheral blood mononuclear cells (PBMCs), collected at new diagnosis, from a patient treated with antithyroid drugs. The receptors originated from a woman in her thirties with Graves disease.

Ten or more counts support this clonotype. The chain has TRBV28 and TRBJ1-6; no clear D. Trimming removed 6 bases at V and 0 bases at J, with 9 bases between. The germline CDR1 and CDR2 sequences are MDHEN and SYDVKM. CDR3 length equals 15 residues. The CDR3, as DNA: TGTGCCAGCAGGCCTGCCAGCTCCTATAATTCACCCCTCCACTTT. Translated: CASRPASSYNSPLHF.

The gene calls are TRBV14 and TRBJ2-3, with TRBD2 as a possible D gene (6 bases). This CDR3 is 14 amino acids long. Trimming took 1 base from V and 6 from J, leaving 11 bases between them. Germline CDR1 is SGHDN and CDR2 is FVKESK. The CDR3 DNA sequence: TGTGCCAGCAGCCAAGGCGGGACCTTCGATACGCAGTATTTT. This translates into CASSQGGTFDTQYF.

The chain uses TRBV6-5 and TRBJ2-3; 8 nucleotides align to TRBD1. The V segment lost 0 bases and the J segment 5 bases; nucleotides outside the gene matches: 4. The length of the CDR3 is 15 residues. Germline-derived CDR1 and CDR2 are MNHEY and SVGAGI. CDR3 nucleotide sequence: TGTGCCAGCAGTTACTCCTCAGGGGGCGGAGATACGCAGTATTTT. Its translation: CASSYSSGGGDTQYF.

At least ten counts were recorded for this clonotype. This chain's CDR3 is CASSEWQGDGNEQFF. The CDR3, as DNA: TGTGCCAGCAGTGAATGGCAGGGTGACGGCAATGAGCAGTTCTTC. The chain employs TRBV2 and TRBJ2-1; TRBD1 is a possible D gene (5 bases). CDR3 length equals 15 residues. V lost 2 bases, J lost 6 bases, and 14 bases lay in between. The germline CDR1 and CDR2 sequences are SNHLY and FYNNEI.

This clonotype was seen many times. The chain recombines TRBV7-2 with TRBJ2-5; 7 bases agree with TRBD2. Unmatched junction bases numbered 6, after V lost 1 base and J lost 1 base. The germline V gene encodes CDR1 SGHTA and CDR2 FQGNSA. The CDR3 contains 16 residues. The CDR3 DNA follows: TGTGCCAGCAGCTTAGTGGGGCGGGAGATCCAAGAGACCCAGTACTTC. Translation: CASSLVGREIQETQYF.

Concerning this clonotype: Germline is not matched at one junction end, which may reflect a read error. The J gene is TRBJ1-1, the V gene TRBV3-1, with D perhaps matching TRBD1 (5 bases). The CDR3 sequence is 13 residues long. Per germline, CDR1 LGHDT and CDR2 YNNKEL (reference sequence). In DNA, the CDR3 is TGTGCCAGCAGCCGAGGAGCAGGGACTGAAGCTTTTTTT. Translation gives CASSRGAGTEAFF.

Regarding this clonotype: A far bigger clonotype differs at one base, so this is likely a read error. The chain carries TRBV6-2 or TRBV6-3 and TRBJ1-1; a possible D gene is TRBD1 (6 bases). In germline, CDR1 is MNHEY, CDR2 SVGEGT. The CDR3 contains 14 residues. CDR3 coding DNA: TGTGCCAGCAGCTATACAGGGCTGTCCACTGAAGCTCTCTTT. Its translation: CASSYTGLSTEALF.

This clonotype was picked up a small number of times. The chain has TRBV24-1 and TRBJ2-4, with TRBD2 matching over 11 bases. After removal of 0 bases from V and 8 bases from J, the junction contained 8 bases not matched to a gene. Germline assignment: CDR1 KGHDR and CDR2 SFDVKD. CDR3 length: 17 amino acids. DNA for the CDR3: TGTGCCACCAGTGATTTGGCGCTAGCGGGAGGCCCAGACATTCAGTACTTC. Its protein is CATSDLALAGGPDIQYF.

This clonotype came up many times. The genes are TRBV7-3 and TRBJ1-1; D may be TRBD1 (6 bases). Germline assignment: CDR1 SGHTA and CDR2 FQGTGA. The CDR3 covers 16 residues. The V end was cut by 6 bases, the J end by 4 bases, with 21 bases between. In DNA, the CDR3 is TGTGCCAGCAGTGCATTCGGGTGGGGGGCGCGCACTGAAGCTTTCTTT. This codes for CASSAFGWGARTEAFF.

The rearrangement joins TRBV7-9 to TRBJ2-5; 9 bases are shared with TRBD2. In germline, CDR1 is SEHNR, CDR2 FQNEAQ (reference sequence). This CDR3 has 16 residues. The junction had 6 bases not matched to a gene; V was cut back by 3 bases and J by 1 base. DNA for the CDR3: TGTGCCAGCAGCTTGAGACTAGCGGAAACCCAAGAGACCCAGTACTTC. Its translation is CASSLRLAETQETQYF. The whole variable domain, remainder taken from reference TRBV7-9 and TRBJ2-5, is DTGVSQNPRHKITKRGQNVTFRCDPISEHNRLYWYRQTLGQGPEFLTYFQNEAQLEKSRLLSDRFSAERPKGSFSTLEIQRTEQGDSAMYLCASSLRLAETQETQYFGPGTRLLVL.

Ten or more counts support this clonotype. J is TRBJ1-4 and V is TRBV28; D is uncertain. The germline V and J ends were trimmed by 4 bases and 13 bases, with 22 bases remaining between them. Germline assignment: CDR1 MDHEN and CDR2 SYDVKM. The CDR3 consists of 15 residues. The DNA for the CDR3 is TGTGCCAGCAGTTCCCCGGCGTTTCCCCACCGGGTACTGTTTTTT. Protein sequence: CASSSPAFPHRVLFF.

The rearrangement uses TRBV7-9 and TRBJ2-1; D is unresolved. Germline V gene data show CDR1 as SEHNR and CDR2 as FQNEAQ (reference sequence). The CDR3 runs to 13 residues. V was trimmed by 8 bases and J by 6 bases, leaving 14 bases between them. CDR3 bases: TGTGCCAGCGGCTACCACCGGACCAATGAGCAGTTCTTC. This translates into CASGYHRTNEQFF.

This clonotype was counted once. The gene calls are TRBV28 and TRBJ1-2; 8 positions match TRBD1. The CDR3 contains 14 residues. Germline values: CDR1 MDHEN, CDR2 SYDVKM. J was trimmed by 7 bases and V by 3 bases; bases with no gene match: 7. The CDR3 spells CASSLADRGSGYTF. As DNA, the CDR3 is TGTGCCAGCAGTTTGGCCGACAGGGGCTCTGGCTACACCTTC.

The sample holds many counts of this clonotype. This chain links TRBV18 with TRBJ2-1; 15 bases map to TRBD2. CDR1 KGHSH and CDR2 LQKENI come from the germline V gene. The CDR3 runs 16 residues. V trimming: 3 bases; J trimming: 8 bases; junction bases outside the gene matches: 5. CDR3: CASSPRTSGRGDEQFF. The CDR3 region has the DNA TGTGCCAGCTCACCCCGGACTAGCGGGAGGGGCGATGAGCAGTTCTTC. Using reference TRBV18 and TRBJ2-1 for the parts outside the CDR3, the full variable domain is NAGVMQNPRHLVRRRGQEARLRCSPMKGHSHVYWYRQLPEEGLKFMVYLQKENIIDESGMPKERFSAEFPKEGPSILRIQQVVRGDSAAYFCASSPRTSGRGDEQFFGPGTRLTVL.

This chain's CDR3 is CASSLGAEGGNTGELFF. The CDR3 region has the DNA TGTGCCAGCAGTTTAGGGGCGGAGGGGGGGAACACCGGGGAGCTGTTTTTT. The chain links TRBV12-3 or TRBV12-4 to TRBJ2-2; D might be TRBD1 or TRBD2, each matching 6 bases. V lost 1 base to trimming and J lost 1 base, with 13 bases between them. The CDR3 covers 17 residues.

The sample holds a few counts of this clonotype. V usage is TRBV27 and J usage is TRBJ1-1, with D uncertain. Germline CDR1 reads MNHEY; CDR2 reads SMNVEV (reference sequence). V lost 7 bases and J lost 1, with 4 bases in between. This CDR3 spans 11 amino acids. The CDR3, as DNA: TGTGCCAGCAAGCCGAACACTGAAGCTTTCTTT. It is translated as CASKPNTEAFF.

There are many counts of this clonotype. This chain uses TRBV28 with TRBJ2-7; D is ambiguous. Germline CDR1 and CDR2: MDHEN and SYDVKM. Trimming pared 2 bases from V and 3 bases from J, leaving 5 bases between. The CDR3 has 12 residues. The CDR3: CASSLSRYEQYF. The CDR3 region has the DNA TGTGCCAGCAGTTTAAGCCGCTACGAGCAGTACTTC.

This clonotype was observed many times. The V gene is TRBV20-1, the J gene TRBJ2-1, with TRBD2 as a possible D gene (5 bases). The CDR3 loop spans 13 amino acids. Deletions cut 4 bases from V and 7 bases from J, with 14 bases between. Germline V lookup: CDR1 DFQATT, CDR2 SNEGSKA (reference sequence). In DNA form, the CDR3 reads TGCAGTGCTATGTGGGGAGATTTTAATGAGCAGTTCTTC. It codes for CSAMWGDFNEQFF.

This clonotype was recorded many times. V gene TRBV14 combines with J gene TRBJ1-1; 8 bases line up with TRBD1. Germline CDR1 reads SGHDN; CDR2 reads FVKESK. This CDR3 region has 16 residues. V was clipped by 6 bases and J by 3 bases; unmatched bases: 12. The CDR3 region has the DNA TGTGCCAGCAGACCCCAGGGGGCAGGTCGGGACACTGAAGCTTTCTTT. It is translated as CASRPQGAGRDTEAFF.

This clonotype was seen at least ten times. This rearrangement joins TRBV6-1 to TRBJ1-2; no clear D. V dropped 4 bases and J dropped 2 bases, with 11 bases sitting between them. CDR1 and CDR2 (germline): MNHNS, SASEGT. The CDR3 totals 14 residues. CDR3 nucleotides: TGTGCCAGCAGTGCCCCATTTGGGAACTATGGCTACACCTTC. It is translated as CASSAPFGNYGYTF.

This clonotype appeared many times. The V gene is TRBV6-1, the J gene TRBJ2-2; 7 bases map to TRBD1. This CDR3 is built from 14 residues. CDR1 and CDR2 from the germline V gene are MNHNS and SASEGT. Trimming removed 10 bases from V and 6 bases from J; junction bases left unmatched: 11. The CDR3 nucleotides are TGTGCCACTCGGGACAGCTTGTCCGCCGGGGAGCTGTTTTTT. Amino acids: CATRDSLSAGELFF.

This clonotype was found many times. The genes are TRBV29-1 and TRBJ1-1; 7 bases align to TRBD1. Germline loops: CDR1 SQVTM, CDR2 ANQGSEA. Trimming removed 2 bases from V and 7 bases from J; junction bases left unmatched: 4. CDR3 size: 12 residues. CDR3 in DNA: TGCAGCGTTGAACAGGGGGACCATGAAGCTTTCTTT. Encoded protein: CSVEQGDHEAFF.

The sample holds many counts of this clonotype. The chain employs TRBV7-9 and TRBJ2-5; D gene uncertain. V was pared by 2 bases and J by 0 bases, with 4 bases between. The CDR3 sequence is 13 residues long. Germline V gene sequence: CDR1 SEHNR, CDR2 FQNEAQ (reference sequence). In nucleotides, the CDR3 is TGTGCCAGCAGCTTATCAGACCAAGAGACCCAGTACTTC. It yields the protein CASSLSDQETQYF.

Turning to this clonotype: Given a much more abundant clone one base away, this may be a read error. This chain uses TRBV9 with TRBJ2-7; 9 bases fit TRBD1. The CDR3 is made up of 15 amino acids. Trimming removed 6 bases from V and 2 bases from J; junction bases left unmatched: 9. In germline, CDR1 is SGDLS, CDR2 YYNGEE. CDR3 in amino acids: CASNDRDRAAYEQYF. CDR3 in DNA: TGTGCCAGCAACGACCGGGACAGGGCAGCCTACGAGCAGTACTTC.

The V call is TRBV7-2, the J call TRBJ1-1; 7 bases line up with TRBD1. Germline-derived CDR1 and CDR2 are SGHTA and FQGNSA. The CDR3 runs 14 residues. V shed 8 bases and J 3 bases; nucleotides not matched to a gene: 9. CDR3 residues: CASRPRTGHTEAFF. DNA of the CDR3: TGTGCCAGCCGCCCCCGGACAGGCCACACTGAAGCTTTCTTT.

This clonotype was counted at least ten times. This sequence joins TRBV7-3 and TRBJ2-2, with TRBD1 matching over 11 bases. Germline V gene data show CDR1 as SGHTA and CDR2 as FQGTGA. The CDR3 runs to 15 residues. V lost 6 bases to trimming and J lost 6 bases; unmatched junction nucleotides: 6. CDR3 coding DNA: TGTGCCAGCAGAGATCGGGACAGGGGGTCCGGGGAGCTGTTTTTT. It encodes CASRDRDRGSGELFF.

There are many counts of this clonotype. The rearrangement links TRBV7-2 to TRBJ1-1; D is unclear. This CDR3 spans 14 amino acids. Germline values: CDR1 SGHTA, CDR2 FQGNSA. The V end was cut by 0 bases, the J end by 1 base, with 6 bases between. As DNA, the CDR3 is TGTGCCAGCAGCTTAGCCGTGTGGAACACTGAAGCTTTCTTT. Encoded protein: CASSLAVWNTEAFF.